This is a list of T cell receptor beta chains from one sample in a study of cytomegalovirus exposure and HLA in healthy donors. The protocol was immunoSEQ multiplex PCR, while the TCRdb copy is restricted to in-frame clones and leaves out a portion. The data hold 90,000 to 120,000 clones, with around three quarters observed a single time. The sample was PBMCs. These receptors were collected from a young man in good health and CMV-seronegative. Both conserved end residues are part of each CDR3. A D gene is named only where the DNA matches it firmly. Size is stated for part of the rows, as once, few or many counts, or as a class when the clone is expanded.

NA NA TRBJ2-1 TRBV21-1 TGTGCCAGCCCTGACACATCCTACAATGAGCAGTTCTTC CASPDTSYNEQFF
TRBD1 NA TRBJ2-1 TRBV18 TGTGCCAGCTCCCGGGGGGCCGGACAGGGGTCGAATGAGCAGTTCTTC CASSRGAGQGSNEQFF
TRBD1 NA TRBJ2-1 TRBV13 TGTGCCAGCAGCTTACCCACACAGGGGGCCGACAATGAGCAGTTCTTC CASSLPTQGADNEQFF
TRBD1 NA TRBJ1-2 TRBV11-1 TGTGCCAGCAGCCCTAGACAGGGCGCTAACTATGGCTACACCTTC CASSPRQGANYGYTF
NA NA TRBJ2-7 TRBV11-2 TGTGCCAGCAGCTTGGCCGGGGGCGAGCAGTACTTC CASSLAGGEQYF
TRBD1 NA TRBJ2-7 TRBV19 TGTGCCAGCCGACAGGGATACGAGCAGTACTTC CASRQGYEQYF
NA once TRBJ1-1 TRBV13 TGTGCCAGCAGCTTAGCGGGGGGAAACACTGAAGCTTTCTTT CASSLAGGNTEAFF
TRBD2 few TRBJ2-5 TRBV4-1 TGCGCCAGCAGCCAAGATGCGGGACTAGCGGGACCTATCCAAGAGACCCAGTACTTC CASSQDAGLAGPIQETQYF
NA NA TRBJ2-7 TRBV5-4 TGTGCCAGCAGCCCCGACTGGAGTGAGCAGTACTTC CASSPDWSEQYF
TRBD1 NA TRBJ1-1 TRBV11-1 TGTGCCAGCAGCTTGGACAGGACGAACACTGAAGCTTTCTTT CASSLDRTNTEAFF
NA NA TRBJ1-4 TRBV14 TGTGCCAGCATGGACATTTCAACTAATGAAAAACTGTTTTTT CASMDISTNEKLFF
TRBD2 NA TRBJ2-2 TRBV19 TGTGCCAGTAGTATAGGGCTAGCGGGGACCGGGGAGCTGTTTTTT CASSIGLAGTGELFF
NA NA TRBJ2-5 TRBV18 TGTGCCAGCTCACCGACGGGGACTCTTCAAGAGACCCAGTACTTC CASSPTGTLQETQYF
TRBD2 NA TRBJ2-7 TRBV5-1 TGCGCCAGCAGCGCCGGGGGACTAGCGGGATCCTACGAGCAGTACTTC CASSAGGLAGSYEQYF
TRBD1 NA TRBJ1-1 TRBV25-1 TGTGCCAGCAGTGAATGGACAGGGGGCTTGAGCACTGAAGCTTTCTTT CASSEWTGGLSTEAFF
NA NA TRBJ2-1 TRBV5-4 TGTGCCAGCAGCTTGGTGGGAGGATCCTACAATGAGCAGTTCTTC CASSLVGGSYNEQFF
TRBD1 few TRBJ1-2 TRBV2 TGTGCCAGCAGTGTGGGCCGGACAGGGTTTATAGGCTACACCTTC CASSVGRTGFIGYTF
TRBD1 NA TRBJ1-2 TRBV5-1 TGCGCCAGCAGCTCAGGACAGGGGGGTGGCTACACCTTC CASSSGQGGGYTF
NA NA TRBJ2-6 TRBV5-1 TGCGCCAGCAGCTTGGGGGGGCACTCTGGGGCCAACGTCCTGACTTTC CASSLGGHSGANVLTF
TRBD1 NA TRBJ2-5 TRBV25-1 TGTGCCAGCCACCGGGACAGGGTATTAGAGACCCAGTACTTC CASHRDRVLETQYF
TRBD1 NA TRBJ2-6 TRBV9 TGTGCCAGCAGCCTGACAGGGATGGGCGGGGCCAACGTCCTGACTTTC CASSLTGMGGANVLTF
NA few TRBJ1-1 TRBV2 TGTGCCAGCTCCGGGATCCTGAACACTGAAGCTTTCTTT CASSGILNTEAFF
TRBD1 NA TRBJ1-1 TRBV13 TGTGCCAGCAGCCGGGACAGGAGTGAAGCTTTCTTT CASSRDRSEAFF
TRBD2 NA TRBJ2-1 TRBV5-4 TGTGCCAGCAGCTGGGAGGGGAGCGGGAGGGCCACGAATGAGCAGTTCTTC CASSWEGSGRATNEQFF
TRBD2 NA TRBJ2-3 TRBV9 TGTGCCAGCAGCGCTAGCGGGCGTGCAGATACGCAGTATTTT CASSASGRADTQYF
TRBD2 NA TRBJ2-1 TRBV5-1 TGCGCCAGCAGCTCGACTAGCGGGACTTTCGGCGATGAGCAGTTCTTC CASSSTSGTFGDEQFF
TRBD2 NA TRBJ2-7 TRBV11-2 TGTGCCAGCAGCGCAAGAGGTGGCGGGGGGGGCGAGCAGTACTTC CASSARGGGGGEQYF
NA NA TRBJ1-4 TRBV6-6 TGTGCCAGCAGCCCGGTACCGAATGAAAAACTGTTTTTT CASSPVPNEKLFF
NA NA TRBJ2-7 TRBV6-6 TGTGCCAGCAGTACAGGTGTTTCTAACGAGCAGTACTTC CASSTGVSNEQYF
NA NA TRBJ2-2 TRBV2 TGTGCCAGCAGTGATAAGCGGACGAACACCGGGGAGCTGTTTTTT CASSDKRTNTGELFF
TRBD2 NA TRBJ2-1 TRBV18 TGTGCCAGCTCACCGAGGAGCGGGAGCGGCTACAATGAGCAGTTCTTC CASSPRSGSGYNEQFF
NA NA TRBJ2-7 TRBV12-5 TGTGCTAGTGGTTTGGTACGATGGAGGGGGCGGTCCGAGCAGTACTTC CASGLVRWRGRSEQYF
NA NA TRBJ2-3 TRBV28 TGTGCCAGCAGTCCGATCCTCCCCGGTACGCAGTATTTT CASSPILPGTQYF
NA NA TRBJ2-6 TRBV6-5 TGTGCCAGCAGTTACGAGATAGAGGCCAACGTCCTGACTTTC CASSYEIEANVLTF
TRBD1 NA TRBJ2-1 TRBV9 TGTGCCTCCTCGACCGGGACAGGTTACAATGAGCAGTTCTTC CASSTGTGYNEQFF
NA NA TRBJ2-7 TRBV5-1 TGCGCCAGCAGCTTACAGGCCGGGGGCTACGAGCAGTACTTC CASSLQAGGYEQYF
TRBD1 NA TRBJ1-2 TRBV2 TGTGCCAACGAGGGGGGGACAGGGTCTACTAACTATGGCTACACCTTC CANEGGTGSTNYGYTF
NA NA TRBJ2-7 TRBV30 TGTGCCTGGAGGGAGGGGCACTCCTACGAGCAGTACTTC CAWREGHSYEQYF
NA NA TRBJ1-1 TRBV7-9 TGTGCCAGCAGCTTAGACTACTCTGAAGCTTTCTTT CASSLDYSEAFF
TRBD1 NA TRBJ1-2 TRBV5-1 TGCGCCAGCAGCCAGACAGGGAATGACTATGGCTACACCTTC CASSQTGNDYGYTF
NA NA TRBJ2-7 TRBV19 TGTGCCAGTAGTATGAACTTAGCGGCCGAGCAGTACTTC CASSMNLAAEQYF
TRBD2 few TRBJ2-2 TRBV6-6 TGTGCCAGCAGTCGCGGGGGGGCGAACGGGGAGCTGTTTTTT CASSRGGANGELFF
NA NA TRBJ2-7 TRBV30 TGTGCCTGGAGTGTGGACTATACTGGCGAGCAGTACTTC CAWSVDYTGEQYF
TRBD2 NA TRBJ2-7 TRBV10-2 TGCGCCAGCAGTGAGCTCCCTAGCGGGATTCAGGACGAGCAGTACTTC CASSELPSGIQDEQYF
TRBD1 NA TRBJ1-2 TRBV5-1 TGCGCCAGCAGCTTGGGACAGGGGTCTATTCAAGGCTACACCTTC CASSLGQGSIQGYTF
TRBD1 NA TRBJ2-6 TRBV7-3 TGTGCCAGCAGCGGAATACAGGGGGCTGGGGCCAACGTCCTGACTTTC CASSGIQGAGANVLTF
TRBD1 once TRBJ1-1 TRBV11-1 TGTGCCAGCAGCCGTCGGGGACAGGCCTTGAATGTGGAAGCTTTCTTT CASSRRGQALNVEAFF
NA once TRBJ2-7 TRBV27 TGTGCCAGCAGTTTATCCATAATGTCAGGCATGCTCTCCTACGAGCAGTACTTC CASSLSIMSGMLSYEQYF
NA once TRBJ2-7 TRBV5-1 TGCGCCAGCAGCTTGAGTCAGGGGGGTAGAGGGGAGCAGTACTTC CASSLSQGGRGEQYF
TRBD2 NA TRBJ2-1 TRBV6-1 TGTGCCAGCAGTAGTCGGACTAGCGGGGGTTATGAGCAGTTCTTC CASSSRTSGGYEQFF
NA NA TRBJ2-5 TRBV10-1 TGCGCCAGCAGTGAGGGGGCGCGGGAGACCCAGTACTTC CASSEGARETQYF
NA once TRBJ2-7 TRBV5-4 TGTAGTGGGGGGAAGACCTACGAGCAGTACTTC CSGGKTYEQYF
NA NA TRBJ2-1 TRBV10-1 TGCGCCAGCAGTGGGACCCTAGCGCCCCTCTACAATGAGCAGTTCTTC CASSGTLAPLYNEQFF
TRBD2 NA TRBJ2-7 TRBV11-2 TGTGCCAGCAGCCCCGGGACTAGCACTTACGAGCAGTACTTC CASSPGTSTYEQYF